These T cell receptor beta chains were read from a single sample in a study of OX40 agonist ivuxolimab in advanced cancers. The data were produced by immunoSEQ multiplex PCR, yet TCRdb's version contains in-frame clones alone and is incomplete. The sample has 2,000 or so clones, over 65% seen once. Sequencing was performed on CD4+ or CD8+ T cells sorted from blood, taken in a trial of the OX40 agonist ivuxolimab. The origin of the receptors is an adult with an advanced solid tumor such as melanoma, head and neck, liver or kidney cancer. Both conserved end residues are part of each CDR3. The order of the fields is V gene, clone size, D gene, J gene, CDR3 protein, CDR3 DNA. A D gene is named only where the DNA matches it firmly. For some rows the clone size is stated as once, few or many, or as a class when expanded; others skip it.

TRBV2,few,.,TRBJ1-1,CAPGQTNTEAFF,TGTGCCCCGGGGCAGACGAACACTGAAGCTTTCTTT
TRBV10-3,.,TRBD1,TRBJ2-1,CAISESTGGEFF,TGTGCCATCAGTGAGTCAACAGGGGGAGAGTTCTTC
TRBV28,.,.,TRBJ1-1,CASSVTGSSTEAFF,TGTGCCAGCAGTGTAACAGGGAGTAGCACTGAAGCTTTCTTT
TRBV9,.,.,TRBJ2-3,CASSPIAGITDTQYF,TGTGCCAGCAGCCCTATTGCGGGTATCACAGATACGCAGTATTTT
TRBV5-6,.,.,TRBJ1-2,CASSLRRARVSGGYTF,TGTGCCAGCAGCTTGCGGAGGGCAAGAGTCAGTGGTGGCTACACCTTC
TRBV4-1,.,TRBD2,TRBJ2-1,CASSHRLAGNNEQFF,TGCGCCAGCAGCCATAGGCTAGCGGGGAACAATGAGCAGTTCTTC
TRBV7-3,.,.,TRBJ2-1,CASSSQDYSNEQFF,TGTGCCAGCAGCAGCCAGGACTATTCAAATGAGCAGTTCTTC
TRBV7-6,few,TRBD1,TRBJ2-7,CASSSTKTGGFDEQYF,TGTGCCAGCAGCTCGACGAAGACAGGGGGCTTCGACGAGCAGTACTTC
TRBV19,.,.,TRBJ2-7,CASSMDVSYEQYF,TGTGCCAGTAGTATGGACGTCTCCTACGAGCAGTACTTC
TRBV11-2,.,.,TRBJ1-2,CASSLGPDYTF,TGTGCCAGCAGCTTAGGCCCCGATTACACCTTC
TRBV25-1,.,TRBD1,TRBJ2-1,CASCTGTAYNEQFF,TGTGCCAGCTGTACCGGGACAGCTTACAATGAGCAGTTCTTC
TRBV28,.,.,TRBJ2-3,CASSLGWGDQTSTDTQYF,TGTGCCAGCAGTTTGGGCTGGGGGGACCAGACTAGCACAGATACGCAGTATTTT
TRBV28,.,.,TRBJ2-1,CASRETTYNEQFF,TGTGCCAGCAGGGAAACTACGTACAATGAGCAGTTCTTC
TRBV4-1,.,TRBD2,TRBJ2-3,CASSQDSGYTDTQYF,TGCGCCAGCAGCCAAGATAGCGGGTACACAGATACGCAGTATTTT
TRBV5-1,.,TRBD2,TRBJ2-5,CASSQKTSSGAQETQYF,TGCGCCAGCAGCCAAAAGACCTCTAGCGGGGCCCAAGAGACCCAGTACTTC
TRBV4-1,.,TRBD2,TRBJ2-1,CASSQGEVLAGRNEQFF,TGCGCCAGCAGCCAAGGGGAGGTACTAGCGGGAAGGAATGAGCAGTTCTTC
TRBV25-1,.,.,TRBJ1-2,CASSEGGGYGYTF,TGTGCCAGCAGTGAAGGGGGGGGCTATGGCTACACCTTC
TRBV21-1,.,.,TRBJ2-7,CASSKGKADAYEQYF,TGTGCCAGCAGCAAAGGTAAGGCGGACGCCTACGAGCAGTACTTC
TRBV7-8,.,.,TRBJ2-7,CASSPYLWGEQYF,TGTGCCAGCAGCCCTTACCTCTGGGGCGAGCAGTACTTC
TRBV2,.,TRBD2,TRBJ2-1,CASSEVAGEGNEQFF,TGTGCCAGCAGTGAAGTAGCGGGAGAGGGCAATGAGCAGTTCTTC
TRBV5-6,.,.,TRBJ2-3,CASSLASGTDTQYF,TGTGCCAGCAGCTTGGCTAGCGGCACAGATACGCAGTATTTT
TRBV5-4,.,TRBD1,TRBJ2-2,CASRVQGVGELFF,TGTGCCAGCAGGGTCCAGGGGGTCGGGGAGCTGTTTTTT
TRBV28,.,TRBD1,TRBJ1-1,CASSDRGFTEAFF,TGTGCCAGCAGTGACAGGGGGTTCACTGAAGCTTTCTTT
TRBV9,.,.,TRBJ2-1,CASSAPRRDEQFF,TGTGCCAGCAGCGCACCCCGGCGCGATGAGCAGTTCTTC
TRBV5-6,few,.,TRBJ2-5,CASSLWGSETQYF,TGTGCCAGCAGCTTGTGGGGATCAGAGACCCAGTACTTC
TRBV19,.,.,TRBJ2-5,CASTNTKTGFGETQYF,TGTGCCAGTACGAACACTAAAACGGGGTTTGGAGAGACCCAGTACTTC
TRBV5-1,.,.,TRBJ2-1,CASSLWKGEQFF,TGCGCCAGCAGCTTATGGAAAGGTGAGCAGTTCTTC
TRBV7-9,.,TRBD2,TRBJ2-1,CASSFPLAGGPSDEQFF,TGTGCCAGCAGCTTCCCCCTAGCGGGAGGGCCCTCGGATGAGCAGTTCTTC
TRBV6-1,.,.,TRBJ2-1,CASSEAPGYNEQFF,TGTGCCAGCAGTGAAGCGCCGGGATACAATGAGCAGTTCTTC
TRBV28,.,TRBD2,TRBJ2-1,CASRGASGISSYNEQFF,TGTGCCAGCAGGGGGGCTAGCGGGATCAGCTCCTACAATGAGCAGTTCTTC
TRBV30,.,.,TRBJ2-1,CAWSVLGGPNNEQFF,TGTGCCTGGAGTGTACTCGGCGGACCTAACAATGAGCAGTTCTTC
TRBV6-4,.,.,TRBJ2-2,CASSVRATGELFF,TGTGCCAGCAGTGTCAGGGCAACCGGGGAGCTGTTTTTT
TRBV5-8,.,.,TRBJ2-1,CASSLFQTSLNHNEQFF,TGTGCCAGCAGCTTGTTTCAAACTAGTCTTAATCACAATGAGCAGTTCTTC
TRBV27,.,.,TRBJ2-1,CASSPGGQLNEQFF,TGTGCCAGCAGTCCGGGGGGACAGCTCAATGAGCAGTTCTTC
TRBV4-2,.,.,TRBJ2-7,CASSQEPGGSYEQYF,TGTGCCAGCAGCCAAGAGCCCGGAGGTAGCTACGAGCAGTACTTC
TRBV4-1,.,TRBD1,TRBJ2-5,CASSDQGDPGTQYF,TGCGCCAGCAGTGACCAGGGGGATCCGGGGACCCAGTACTTC
TRBV6-1,.,.,TRBJ1-2,CASSEGGADKYSDGYTF,TGTGCCAGCAGTGAAGGGGGGGCCGACAAATACTCAGATGGCTACACCTTC
TRBV19,.,TRBD2,TRBJ2-1,CASSIASGGGHNEQFF,TGTGCCAGTAGTATAGCGTCGGGCGGGGGACACAATGAGCAGTTCTTC
TRBV27,large,TRBD1,TRBJ1-4,CASSYGQGREKLFF,TGTGCCAGCAGTTACGGACAGGGGAGGGAAAAACTGTTTTTT
TRBV5-1,.,.,TRBJ2-7,CASRAGDVYEQYF,TGCGCCAGCAGGGCAGGGGACGTCTACGAGCAGTACTTC
TRBV27,.,TRBD2,TRBJ2-7,CASIQRSGSVYEQYF,TGTGCCAGCATTCAACGGAGCGGGAGTGTCTACGAGCAGTACTTC
TRBV9,once,.,TRBJ1-5,CASSPGVSNQPQHF,TGTGCCAGCAGCCCCGGGGTAAGCAATCAGCCCCAGCATTTT
TRBV21-1,.,.,TRBJ2-5,CASSKGGRKETQYF,TGTGCCAGCAGCAAAGGTGGCAGAAAAGAGACCCAGTACTTC
TRBV30,.,.,TRBJ2-1,CASTPGSKDVQGSYNEQFF,TGTGCCTCCACACCTGGATCGAAGGACGTGCAGGGGTCCTACAATGAGCAGTTCTTC
TRBV27,.,.,TRBJ2-7,CASSFLGSDEQYF,TGTGCCAGCAGTTTTCTGGGGTCAGACGAGCAGTACTTC
TRBV7-2,once,.,TRBJ2-1,CASSLYPNEQFF,TGTGCCAGCAGCCTCTACCCCAATGAGCAGTTCTTC
TRBV30,.,TRBD2,TRBJ2-5,CAWRGGRARETQYF,TGTGCCTGGAGGGGCGGGAGGGCCCGTGAGACCCAGTACTTC
TRBV2,.,.,TRBJ2-5,CASKLPTGSETQYF,TGTGCCAGCAAACTCCCGACGGGGTCGGAGACCCAGTACTTC
TRBV2,.,TRBD1,TRBJ2-7,CASRDRDSPSYEQYF,TGTGCCAGCAGGGACCGGGACAGTCCCTCCTACGAGCAGTACTTC
TRBV5-1,.,.,TRBJ2-3,CASSERGTDTQYF,TGCGCCAGCAGCGAAAGAGGCACAGATACGCAGTATTTT
TRBV7-9,.,.,TRBJ2-7,CASSLEVDRPYEQYF,TGTGCCAGCAGCTTAGAGGTGGACCGCCCCTACGAGCAGTACTTC